Given below is one TCR beta chain in context. The assay was immunoSEQ multiplex PCR, and TCRdb's table has in-frame clones only and misses some. The data show about 400,000 clones, with over 75% seen just once and around 2.1% held by the top ten. The sample originates from a study of blood T cell repertoires in COVID-19. Individuals aged about 18 to 89 years were recruited from some 26 US areas. This CDR3 is 17 amino acids long. Germline loops: CDR1 LNHDA, CDR2 SQIVND (reference sequence). V lost 2 bases and J lost 0, with 14 bases in between. The chain has TRBV19 and TRBJ1-3; D is perhaps TRBD1 (5 bases). The sample was PBMCs or T cells enriched from blood (not recorded which). The TCR was taken from a woman aged 40-49 years with acute COVID-19. CDR3 loop: CASSIMETVFSGNTIYF. Written as DNA, the CDR3 is TGTGCCAGTAGTATAATGGAGACAGTATTCTCTGGAAACACCATATATTTT.